This TCR beta chain comes out of a study of T cells in Graves' hyperthyroidism and ophthalmopathy. Authors of the study amplified TCR beta CDR3 regions from RNA transcripts. In the first-round RT-PCR of the TCR CDR3, the HTBI primer set was used. Each CDR3 protein gets one entry after TCRdb re-called the multiplex PCR reads with MiXCR. Of approximately 530,000 distinct CDR3 sequences in the sample, 16% were seen once. CDR3 length: 12 residues. Germline V lookup: CDR1 SNHLY, CDR2 FYNNEI. After removal of 4 bases from V and 12 bases from J, the junction contained 4 bases not matched to a gene. This clonotype was observed at least ten times. For Graves' hyperthyroidism to be stable, ophthalmopathy could not progress within 18 months.

Sequenced material: blood. This chain links TRBV2 with TRBJ2-1, with TRBD2 matching over 9 bases. The sequence came from a woman aged 18-35 years with Graves' hyperthyroidism. For the CDR3, the DNA is TGTGCCAGCAGTGGAACTAGCGGGCTGCAGTTCTTC. It codes for CASSGTSGLQFF.